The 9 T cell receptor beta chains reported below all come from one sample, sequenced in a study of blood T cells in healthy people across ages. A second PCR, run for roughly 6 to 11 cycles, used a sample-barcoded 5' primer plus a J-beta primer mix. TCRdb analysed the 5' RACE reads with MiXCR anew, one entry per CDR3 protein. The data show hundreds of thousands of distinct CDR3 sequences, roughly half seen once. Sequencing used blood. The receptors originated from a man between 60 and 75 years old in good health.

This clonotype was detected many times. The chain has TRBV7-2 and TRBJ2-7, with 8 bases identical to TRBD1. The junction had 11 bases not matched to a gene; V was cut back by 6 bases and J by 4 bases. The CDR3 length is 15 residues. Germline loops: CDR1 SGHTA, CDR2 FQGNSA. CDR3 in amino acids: CASRLSPGQGYEQYF. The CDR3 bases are TGTGCCAGCAGACTGAGCCCCGGACAGGGTTACGAGCAGTACTTC.

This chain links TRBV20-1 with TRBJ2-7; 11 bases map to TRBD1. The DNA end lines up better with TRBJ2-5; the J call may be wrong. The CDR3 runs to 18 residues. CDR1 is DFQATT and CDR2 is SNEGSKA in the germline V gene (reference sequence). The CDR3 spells CSAQDRGRRRQVRETQYF. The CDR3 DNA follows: TGCAGTGCTCAGGACAGGGGGCGACGTAGACAAGTGCGAGAGACCCAGTACTTC.

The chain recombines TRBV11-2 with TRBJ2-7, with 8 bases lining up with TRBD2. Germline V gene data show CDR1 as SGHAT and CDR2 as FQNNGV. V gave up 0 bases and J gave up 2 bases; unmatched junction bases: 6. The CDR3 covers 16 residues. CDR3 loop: CASSLDAGGVPYEQYF. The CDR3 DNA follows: TGTGCCAGCAGCTTAGATGCGGGGGGAGTGCCCTACGAGCAGTACTTC.

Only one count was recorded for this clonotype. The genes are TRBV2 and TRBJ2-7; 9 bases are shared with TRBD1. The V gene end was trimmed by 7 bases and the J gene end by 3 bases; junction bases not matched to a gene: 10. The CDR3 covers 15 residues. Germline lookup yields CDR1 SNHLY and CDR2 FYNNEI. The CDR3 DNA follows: TGTGCCAGCACCCCGTCTGGGACAGGGCGCTACGAGCAGTACTTC. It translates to CASTPSGTGRYEQYF.

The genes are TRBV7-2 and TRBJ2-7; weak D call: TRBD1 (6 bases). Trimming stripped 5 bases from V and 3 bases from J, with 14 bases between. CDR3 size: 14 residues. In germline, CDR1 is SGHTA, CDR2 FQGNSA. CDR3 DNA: TGTGCCAGCAGCACGAACAGGGATTACTACGAGCAGTACTTC. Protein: CASSTNRDYYEQYF. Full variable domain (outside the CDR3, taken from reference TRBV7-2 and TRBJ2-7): GAGVSQSPSNKVTEKGKDVELRCDPISGHTALYWYRQSLGQGLEFLIYFQGNSAPDKSGLPSDRFSAERTGGSVSTLTIQRTQQEDSAVYLCASSTNRDYYEQYFGPGTRLTVT.

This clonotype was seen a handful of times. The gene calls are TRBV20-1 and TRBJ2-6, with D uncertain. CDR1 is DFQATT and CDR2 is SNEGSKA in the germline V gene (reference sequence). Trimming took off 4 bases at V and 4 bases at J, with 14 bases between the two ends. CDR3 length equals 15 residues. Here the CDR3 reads CSATPLGAGANVLTF. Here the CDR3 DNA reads TGCAGTGCTACCCCGCTGGGCGCCGGGGCCAACGTCCTGACTTTC.

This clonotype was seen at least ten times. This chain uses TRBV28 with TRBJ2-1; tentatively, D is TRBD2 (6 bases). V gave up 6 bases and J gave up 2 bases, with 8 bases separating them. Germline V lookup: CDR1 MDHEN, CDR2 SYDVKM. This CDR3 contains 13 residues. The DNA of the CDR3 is TGTGCCAGCAGCCCTAGCGCCTACAATGAGCAGTTCTTC. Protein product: CASSPSAYNEQFF. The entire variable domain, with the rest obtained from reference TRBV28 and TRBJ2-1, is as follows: DVKVTQSSRYLVKRTGEKVFLECVQDMDHENMFWYRQDPGLGLRLIYFSYDVKMKEKGDIPEGYSVSREKKERFSLILESASTNQTSMYLCASSPSAYNEQFFGPGTRLTVL.

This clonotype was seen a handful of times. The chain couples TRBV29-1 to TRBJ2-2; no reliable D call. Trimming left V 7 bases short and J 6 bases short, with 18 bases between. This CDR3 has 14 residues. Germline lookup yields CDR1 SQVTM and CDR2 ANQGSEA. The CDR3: CSGTAGLGPGELFF. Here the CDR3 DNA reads TGCAGCGGGACGGCAGGTTTAGGGCCCGGGGAGCTGTTTTTT.

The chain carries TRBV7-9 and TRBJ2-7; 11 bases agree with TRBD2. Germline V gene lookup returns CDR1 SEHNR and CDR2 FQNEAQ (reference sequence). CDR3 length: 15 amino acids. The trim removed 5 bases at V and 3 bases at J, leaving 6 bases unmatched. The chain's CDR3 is CASSLTSGDIYEQYF. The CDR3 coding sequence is TGTGCCAGCAGCCTGACTAGCGGGGACATCTACGAGCAGTACTTC.